The clone carrying this T cell receptor beta chain was picked up one time. TCRdb reanalysed the 5' RACE reads using MiXCR and keeps one entry per CDR3 protein. The sample has more than 600,000 distinct CDR3 sequences; roughly 18% are singletons. Healthy Caucasians made up all donors. The data stem from a study of identical twins. V shed 5 bases and J 7 bases; nucleotides not matched to a gene: 4. The germline CDR1 and CDR2 sequences are MNHEY and SVGEGT. This CDR3 spans 13 amino acids. This sample was shared with a second study, whose subject was T cells expressing NK-cell markers. That source adds: The study drew TCR beta repertoires from sorted CD3+CD56+NKG2C+, CD3+CD56+NKG2C- and CD3+CD56-NKG2C+ T cells. These same clonotypes (in several donors) also led the CD3+CD56-NKG2C+ fraction. Specificity for HCMV among expanded NKG2C+ T cell clones was not established.

The sample was PBMCs. The sequence derives from a young woman in good health. This chain links TRBV6-2 or TRBV6-3 with TRBJ2-7, with 11 bases that match TRBD2. The DNA for the CDR3 is TGTGCCAGCAGTCACAGACTAGCGGGAGAGCAGTACTTC. It translates to CASSHRLAGEQYF.